The rows below give T cell receptor beta chains drawn from one sample of a study of T cells in Graves' hyperthyroidism and ophthalmopathy. TCRdb called the multiplex PCR reads again in MiXCR, with one record for every CDR3 protein. Of about 400,000 distinct CDR3 sequences in the sample, just under 25% were seen once. Sequenced: blood. Source of these receptors: a man aged 45-65 years with Graves' hyperthyroidism. Both conserved end residues are part of each CDR3. A D gene is named only where the DNA matches it firmly. Size tells how often a clone was seen (once, few, many) or the class of an expanded clone, and some rows leave it out.

CDR3 DNA,CDR3 protein,clone size,J gene,D gene,V gene
TGTGCCAGCAGCTTAGTTGAGGGGACCTACTATGGCTACACCTTC,CASSLVEGTYYGYTF,few,TRBJ1-2,NA,TRBV7-8
TGTGCCAGCAGTTACGCCGGGGAGCTGTTTTTT,CASSYAGELFF,NA,TRBJ2-2,NA,TRBV6-5
TGTGCCAGCAGTAAAGCGGGAGCTATAGATACGCAGTATTTT,CASSKAGAIDTQYF,few,TRBJ2-3,TRBD2,TRBV6-1
TGCGCCAGCAGCCCGGGGGACAGGGACACAGATGCGCAGTATTTT,CASSPGDRDTDAQYF,NA,TRBJ2-3,TRBD1,TRBV4-1
TGTGCCAGCAGGCTGGACACAGAACCCAATCAGCCCCAGCATTTT,CASRLDTEPNQPQHF,NA,TRBJ1-5,NA,TRBV6-1
TGTGCCAGCAGATCTCCCGGGACAGGGTACTACGAGCAGTACTTC,CASRSPGTGYYEQYF,many,TRBJ2-7,TRBD1,TRBV27
TGTGCCAGCAGCTTAGCTTCGGACAGCGACGCAGATACGCAGTATTTT,CASSLASDSDADTQYF,NA,TRBJ2-3,NA,TRBV7-9
TGTGCCAGCAGCCAAGATTTAAGGCCCAACTCTGGAAACACCATATATTTT,CASSQDLRPNSGNTIYF,NA,TRBJ1-3,NA,TRBV14
TGTGCCAGCAGCTTAGGACAGGGAGAAGATCGAGAGGGCTACACCTTC,CASSLGQGEDREGYTF,NA,TRBJ1-2,TRBD1,TRBV7-2
TGCAGTGCTAGAGATCTGTGGTTAACCGAGACCCAGTACTTC,CSARDLWLTETQYF,NA,TRBJ2-5,NA,TRBV20-1
TGTGCCAGCAGTTTACTAGCGGGAGTGGAGACCCAGTACTTC,CASSLLAGVETQYF,NA,TRBJ2-5,TRBD2,TRBV6-5
TGTGCCAGCAGCTTAGGTCGAGTGGATGGGGATACGCAGTATTTT,CASSLGRVDGDTQYF,many,TRBJ2-3,NA,TRBV11-3
TGTGCCAGCAGCCCGATGGCAGGGAGCTCCTACGAGCAGTACTTC,CASSPMAGSSYEQYF,many,TRBJ2-7,NA,TRBV12-3/TRBV12-4
TGTGCCACCAGTGATTTATATTGGGAGCAGTTCTTC,CATSDLYWEQFF,NA,TRBJ2-1,NA,TRBV24-1
TGTGCCATCAGTGAAGTGTTAGAAGACATTCAGTACTTC,CAISEVLEDIQYF,NA,TRBJ2-4,NA,TRBV10-3
TGCAGTGCTACCCGGGGGGCTAACGAGCAGTACTTC,CSATRGANEQYF,many,TRBJ2-7,NA,TRBV20-1
TGCAGTGCTAGAGAGGGCTATCAGCCCCAGCATTTT,CSAREGYQPQHF,few,TRBJ1-5,NA,TRBV20-1
TGCAGTGCTAGAGGGCAGCTCACAGATACGCAGTATTTT,CSARGQLTDTQYF,NA,TRBJ2-3,NA,TRBV20-1
TGTGCCAGCAGCTTAGCGAGCTCTGGGGCCAACGTCCTGACTTTC,CASSLASSGANVLTF,many,TRBJ2-6,NA,TRBV7-6
TGTGCCAGCAGCCAAGGGGGTACGAACAGGGGAGGCACTGAAGCTTTCTTT,CASSQGGTNRGGTEAFF,many,TRBJ1-1,TRBD1,TRBV3-1
TGTGCCAGCTCACCAGAGAGGCCCACTGAAGCTTTCTTT,CASSPERPTEAFF,few,TRBJ1-1,NA,TRBV18
TGTGCCAGCAGTCCAACCCTAACCTTGCTAAACACTGAAGCTTTCTTT,CASSPTLTLLNTEAFF,NA,TRBJ1-1,NA,TRBV27
TGCAGTGCTAGAGACGGGACAGCGGTCTATGGCTACACCTTC,CSARDGTAVYGYTF,once,TRBJ1-2,TRBD1,TRBV20-1
TGCAGTGCTAGTGGGGGCACTGAAGCTTTCTTT,CSASGGTEAFF,NA,TRBJ1-1,NA,TRBV20-1
TGTGCCACCAGTGATTTTGAAAGCGAGCAGTACTTC,CATSDFESEQYF,NA,TRBJ2-7,NA,TRBV24-1
TGTGCCAGCAGCTTCGGGGGCGGCTTCTCTGGAAACACCATATATTTT,CASSFGGGFSGNTIYF,NA,TRBJ1-3,NA,TRBV13
TGTGCCAGCAGCCAAGGGACCGGGCACGAGCAGTACTTC,CASSQGTGHEQYF,NA,TRBJ2-7,NA,TRBV7-2
TGTGCCAGCAGCTTCATGATAGCGTACGAGCAGTACTTC,CASSFMIAYEQYF,NA,TRBJ2-7,NA,TRBV5-5
TGTGCCAGCAGCGTAACAGGGGCAACTAATGAAAAACTGTTTTTT,CASSVTGATNEKLFF,NA,TRBJ1-4,TRBD1,TRBV7-2
TGTGCCATCAGTGTTCAGGTCGGTAGCAATGAGCAGTTCTTC,CAISVQVGSNEQFF,NA,TRBJ2-1,NA,TRBV10-3
TGTGCTAGTGTCACAGGGTCCAATCAGCCCCAGCATTTT,CASVTGSNQPQHF,few,TRBJ1-5,NA,TRBV12-5
TGCGCCAGCAAGGCTAGCGGGAGTCTCTACGAGCAGTACTTC,CASKASGSLYEQYF,few,TRBJ2-7,TRBD2,TRBV10-2
TGCAGTGCTAGCAGGGGGCAAGAGACCCAGTACTTC,CSASRGQETQYF,few,TRBJ2-5,TRBD1,TRBV20-1
TGTGCCAGCAGCGTAGCTGCAAGCGGGTACTACGAGCAGTACTTC,CASSVAASGYYEQYF,few,TRBJ2-7,NA,TRBV9
TGTGCCAGCAGCTTTGAACGGGGAGGACGTTTGGAGCAGTTCTTC,CASSFERGGRLEQFF,few,TRBJ2-1,NA,TRBV7-9
TGTGCCAGCAGTCCGCCGGGAGGGTTGAACACTGAAGCTTTCTTT,CASSPPGGLNTEAFF,NA,TRBJ1-1,NA,TRBV12-3/TRBV12-4
TGCAGCGTTGAACGGGGGAACACTGAAGCTTTCTTT,CSVERGNTEAFF,few,TRBJ1-1,NA,TRBV29-1
TGTGCCAGCAGTGCAACCAGGCCGGGACAGGACATAGAAGAAAAACTGTTTTTT,CASSATRPGQDIEEKLFF,NA,TRBJ1-4,TRBD1,TRBV6-1
TGTGCCAGCAGTGATAGTCCTGGACTAAGCACAGATACGCAGTATTTT,CASSDSPGLSTDTQYF,NA,TRBJ2-3,NA,TRBV6-1
TGCAGTGCGCGTGCTAGCAATGAGCAGTTCTTC,CSARASNEQFF,NA,TRBJ2-1,NA,TRBV20-1